This TCR beta chain was sequenced for a study of cytomegalovirus exposure and HLA in healthy donors. Study-level points and caveats: The study put some 150 TCR beta chains on its list as cytomegalovirus-associated.

In the case of this clone: Its target is not known.

Both 60 Vbeta primers and 13 Jbeta primers went into the PCR. Profiling relied on immunoSEQ multiplex PCR, and the TCRdb table lists in-frame clones only, not all of them. The table records around 150,000 clones, around 59% of them present only once. Healthy bone marrow donors made up the donor group. The CDR3 runs 11 residues. V was shortened by 11 bases and J by 4 bases, with 12 bases between the two germline ends. Germline-derived CDR1 and CDR2 are MDHEN and SYDVKM. This receptor was taken from a male donor in good health and CMV-seronegative. The chain combines TRBV28 with TRBJ2-7; maybe TRBD1 (6 bases). The specimen was PBMCs. The CDR3 DNA sequence: TGTGCCGGCGGACAGAGTTACGAGCAGTACTTC. This sequence encodes CAGGQSYEQYF.